These T cell receptor beta chains were read from a single sample in a study of T cells in Graves' hyperthyroidism and ophthalmopathy. MiXCR, applied by TCRdb to the multiplex PCR reads, yields one record per CDR3 protein. The table shows some 490,000 distinct CDR3 sequences, with about 16% occurring only once. The sample taken for sequencing was blood. The source of these receptors is a woman in her twenties or thirties with Graves' ophthalmopathy. The CDR3 runs from the conserved cysteine through the conserved F or W. The D gene is left open where the match is weak. Rows give clone size only sometimes, using once, few, many, or a class for an expanded clone.

>NA|TRBV19|TRBJ1-4|NA|17
CASSHGRGRATNEKLFF
TGTGCCAGTAGCCACGGACGCGGTCGGGCAACTAATGAAAAACTGTTTTTT
>NA|TRBV2|TRBJ2-3|NA|13
CASRVEGTDTQYF
TGTGCCAGCAGGGTAGAAGGCACAGATACGCAGTATTTT
>NA|TRBV7-6|TRBJ1-2|few|14
CASSLEVAGGGYTF
TGTGCCAGCAGCTTAGAGGTAGCGGGGGGCGGCTACACCTTC
>NA|TRBV7-6|TRBJ1-5|many|16
CASSLEVQGSNQPQHF
TGTGCCAGCAGCTTAGAGGTGCAAGGGAGCAATCAGCCCCAGCATTTT
>NA|TRBV6-2/TRBV6-3|TRBJ2-7|NA|16
CASSYNDRHLYYEQYF
TGTGCCAGCAGTTACAACGACAGGCACCTCTACTACGAGCAGTACTTC
>NA|TRBV20-1|TRBJ2-1|many|14
CSAPFVSFYNEQFF
TGCAGTGCCCCCTTTGTGTCTTTCTACAATGAGCAGTTCTTC
>TRBD2|TRBV2|TRBJ2-1|many|19
CASRPTGELAGGLYNEQFF
TGTGCCAGCAGGCCCACCGGTGAACTAGCGGGAGGGCTCTACAATGAGCAGTTCTTC
>TRBD1|TRBV5-4|TRBJ2-5|NA|13
CASVGQPEETQYF
TGTGCCAGCGTGGGACAGCCTGAAGAGACCCAGTACTTC
>NA|TRBV2|TRBJ1-1|many|16
CASSDVGGTGNTEAFF
TGTGCCAGCAGTGATGTTGGGGGGACGGGGAACACTGAAGCTTTCTTT
>TRBD1|TRBV28|TRBJ1-2|many|13
CASSWGQGYGYTF
TGTGCCAGCAGTTGGGGACAGGGATATGGCTACACCTTC
>NA|TRBV9|TRBJ2-7|NA|14
CASSALSYLHEQYF
TGTGCCAGCAGCGCCCTGTCGTACCTGCACGAGCAGTACTTC
>NA|TRBV12-3/TRBV12-4|TRBJ2-1|many|15
CASSFDVSRNNEQFF
TGTGCCAGCAGTTTTGACGTGAGCCGGAACAATGAGCAGTTCTTC
>TRBD2|TRBV2|TRBJ2-3|many|17
CASRRLAGPWGTDTQYF
TGTGCCAGCAGGAGACTAGCGGGACCTTGGGGCACAGATACGCAGTATTTT
>NA|TRBV5-5|TRBJ2-5|few|15
CASSFEDRLLGTQYF
TGTGCCAGCAGCTTCGAGGACAGATTGCTTGGGACCCAGTACTTC
>NA|TRBV3-1|TRBJ2-2|many|15
CASSQVYGATGELFF
TGTGCCAGCAGCCAAGTTTACGGGGCCACCGGGGAGCTGTTTTTT
>TRBD1|TRBV28|TRBJ2-1|many|15
CATMQSSQGADEQFF
TGTGCCACCATGCAGAGTTCACAGGGGGCCGATGAGCAGTTCTTC
>TRBD1|TRBV27|TRBJ2-7|NA|14
CASSTRQGTYEQYF
TGTGCCAGCAGTACCAGACAGGGGACCTACGAGCAGTACTTC
>TRBD2|TRBV20-1|TRBJ2-1|many|16
CSAQRVSPGLIFEQFF
TGCAGTGCCCAGAGGGTAAGCCCGGGACTAATCTTCGAGCAGTTCTTC
>NA|TRBV10-3|TRBJ2-7|many|15
CAIKPTDPRWDEQYF
TGTGCCATCAAGCCCACGGATCCCCGGTGGGACGAGCAGTACTTC
>TRBD2|TRBV9|TRBJ2-3|few|18
CASSVRGMTSGSTDTQYF
TGTGCCAGCAGCGTGAGGGGGATGACTAGCGGAAGCACAGATACGCAGTATTTT
>NA|TRBV28|TRBJ1-4|many|13
CASSFGSYGKLFF
TGTGCCAGCAGTTTCGGCAGCTACGGAAAACTGTTTTTT
>TRBD1|TRBV9|TRBJ2-6|NA|18
CASSPRTGGGFGANVLTF
TGTGCCAGCAGCCCCCGGACAGGGGGCGGTTTTGGGGCCAACGTCCTGACTTTC
>NA|TRBV20-1|TRBJ2-2|many|11
CSAWNTGELFF
TGCAGTGCTTGGAACACCGGGGAGCTGTTTTTT
>TRBD1|TRBV5-1|TRBJ2-2|few|16
CASSLTTGGHTGELFF
TGCGCCAGCAGCCTGACAACAGGGGGGCACACCGGGGAGCTGTTTTTT
>NA|TRBV6-2/TRBV6-3|TRBJ2-2|many|14
CASSPSANTGELFF
TGTGCCAGCAGCCCTTCCGCGAACACCGGGGAGCTGTTTTTT
>NA|TRBV20-1|TRBJ2-5|few|15
CSARDLPRNQETQYF
TGCAGTGCTAGAGATCTACCGCGGAACCAAGAGACCCAGTACTTC
>NA|TRBV2|TRBJ1-1|many|13
CASRPREGTEAFF
TGTGCCAGCAGGCCCAGGGAAGGCACTGAAGCTTTCTTT
>TRBD1|TRBV30|TRBJ2-2|NA|14
CAWNNWDRAGELFF
TGTGCCTGGAATAATTGGGACAGGGCCGGGGAGCTGTTTTTT
>TRBD1|TRBV4-1|TRBJ2-3|few|18
CASSHPPGDRGLTDTQYF
TGCGCCAGCAGCCACCCCCCGGGTGACAGGGGACTCACAGATACGCAGTATTTT
>NA|TRBV12-5|TRBJ2-1|NA|14
CASGFGTSYNEQFF
TGTGCTAGTGGTTTCGGAACTTCCTACAATGAGCAGTTCTTC
>NA|TRBV6-2/TRBV6-3|TRBJ2-3|many|14
CASSYVVKTDTQYF
TGTGCCAGCAGTTACGTAGTTAAGACAGATACGCAGTATTTT
>NA|TRBV28|TRBJ2-1|many|13
CASSSDKYNEQFF
TGTGCCAGCAGTTCGGACAAATACAATGAGCAGTTCTTC
>NA|TRBV19|TRBJ1-1|NA|13
CATQDTPSTEAFF
TGTGCCACCCAGGACACTCCGTCTACTGAAGCTTTCTTT
>TRBD2|TRBV20-1|TRBJ2-7|many|13
CSARLTSGVEQYF
TGCAGTGCTAGACTGACTAGCGGGGTCGAGCAGTACTTC
>NA|TRBV28|TRBJ2-3|many|12
CASSFLEDTQYF
TGTGCCAGCAGTTTTCTTGAAGATACGCAGTATTTT
>NA|TRBV19|TRBJ1-2|NA|13
CASSDGVNYGYTF
TGTGCCAGTAGTGATGGCGTTAACTATGGCTACACCTTC
>NA|TRBV7-9|TRBJ1-2|NA|13
CASSPHRGDGYTF
TGTGCCAGCAGCCCCCACCGGGGGGATGGCTACACCTTC
>NA|TRBV7-3|TRBJ2-7|many|14
CASSLVEGGREQYF
TGTGCCAGCAGCTTAGTTGAGGGGGGACGCGAGCAGTACTTC
>TRBD1|TRBV20-1|TRBJ2-7|few|15
CSAQTGPFYSYEQYF
TGCAGTGCCCAGACAGGGCCATTCTACTCCTACGAGCAGTACTTC
>TRBD1|TRBV6-2/TRBV6-3|TRBJ2-7|NA|14
CASSPRDRNYEQYF
TGTGCCAGCAGTCCTCGGGACAGAAATTACGAGCAGTACTTC
>NA|TRBV19|TRBJ2-7|NA|14
CASSIDSQFGEQYF
TGTGCCAGTAGTATAGATTCCCAGTTCGGTGAGCAGTACTTC
>TRBD1|TRBV18|TRBJ2-2|few|16
CASSLFTTGDTGELFF
TGTGCCAGCTCTCTCTTCACGACAGGGGACACCGGGGAGCTGTTTTTT
>NA|TRBV7-8|TRBJ2-1|many|15
CASSLVRGNGNEQFF
TGTGCCAGCAGCTTAGTGAGAGGGAACGGGAATGAGCAGTTCTTC
>NA|TRBV7-2|TRBJ2-7|many|14
CASSLSRGPYEQYF
TGTGCCAGCAGCTTAAGTCGCGGGCCCTACGAGCAGTACTTC
>NA|TRBV6-2/TRBV6-3|TRBJ1-2|NA|12
CASSRDVYGYTF
TGTGCCAGCAGTCGGGACGTCTATGGCTACACCTTC
>NA|TRBV10-2|TRBJ2-1|NA|12
CASGASYNEQFF
TGCGCCAGCGGGGCCTCCTACAATGAGCAGTTCTTC
>NA|TRBV10-3|TRBJ2-2|many|15
CAISDAKTDTGELFF
TGTGCCATCAGTGACGCAAAGACGGACACCGGGGAGCTGTTTTTT
>NA|TRBV12-3/TRBV12-4|TRBJ2-3|many|13
CASSLDTADTQYF
TGTGCCAGCAGCCTTGATACGGCAGATACGCAGTATTTT
>NA|TRBV28|TRBJ2-6|NA|14
CASSSLPGANVLTF
TGTGCCAGCAGTTCCCTCCCTGGGGCCAACGTCCTGACTTTC
>TRBD1|TRBV28|TRBJ1-2|many|14
CASSETGGGYGYTF
TGTGCCAGCAGTGAGACAGGGGGCGGGTATGGCTACACCTTC